This T cell receptor (beta chain) was sequenced during a study of blood T cells in healthy people across ages. Notes on the study in general: Diversity estimated from one million T cells was considered an underestimate. Possibly, changes in expanded clonotypes were confounded because donor CMV status was unknown. Age showed a roughly linear inverse relationship with TCR beta diversity per million T cells.

This clonotype was recorded a few times. Its antigen remains unidentified. V was trimmed by 1 base and J by 4 bases, leaving 10 bases between them. The CDR3 loop spans 13 amino acids. Germline loops: CDR1 DFQATT, CDR2 SNEGSKA (reference sequence). With a J-beta primer mix and a sample-barcoded 5' primer, a second PCR ran roughly 6 to 11 cycles. TCRdb re-called the 5' RACE reads through MiXCR, storing one row per CDR3 protein. Here the sample spans approximately 1.5 million distinct CDR3 sequences, approximately 43% being singletons. The V gene is TRBV20-1, the J gene TRBJ1-2; D gene unclear. The sequence was obtained from a woman under 30 in good health. Sequenced material: blood. The CDR3 reads CSARANRPYGYTF. The CDR3 nucleotides are TGCAGTGCTAGAGCAAACAGACCCTATGGCTACACCTTC.